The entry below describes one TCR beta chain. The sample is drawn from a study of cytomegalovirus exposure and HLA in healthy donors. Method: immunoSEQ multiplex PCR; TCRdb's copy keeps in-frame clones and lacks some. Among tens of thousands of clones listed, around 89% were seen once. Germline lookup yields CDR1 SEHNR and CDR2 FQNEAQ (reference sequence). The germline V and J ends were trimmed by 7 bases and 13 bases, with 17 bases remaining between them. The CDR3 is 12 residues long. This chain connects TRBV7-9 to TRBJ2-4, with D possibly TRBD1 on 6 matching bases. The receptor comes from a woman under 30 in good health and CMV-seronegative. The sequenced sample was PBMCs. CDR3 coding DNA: TGTGCCAGCAATCCTATTGAAGGGACACAGTACTTC. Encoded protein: CASNPIEGTQYF.